In this sample, the clone carrying this T cell receptor beta chain turned up many times. Antigen: not known. These data originate in a study of CD8 T cells in ankylosing spondylitis. The CDR3 extends over 11 amino acids. The V end lost 4 bases, the J end lost 9 bases, and 7 bases lay between the germline ends. Study-level findings and limits: CD8+ by phenotype, disease-linked clones were relatively rare in peripheral blood. A motif of eight highly homologous TCR beta variants was seen as apparently characteristic of ankylosing spondylitis blood. Disease-associated clones were reportedly significantly overrepresented in matched ankylosing spondylitis synovial fluid. In the blood and synovial fluid of reactive arthritis, some motif variants had been previously reported.

Quantitative 5'-RACE was performed with molecular barcodes, and it yielded the TCR beta libraries. TCRdb called the 5' RACE reads again in MiXCR, with one record for every CDR3 protein. The sample has about 440,000 distinct CDR3 sequences; roughly a sixth are singletons. Sequenced: blood, either unsorted or a sorted T cell fraction (not recorded which). The sequence was collected from a male donor with ankylosing spondylitis. The rearrangement joins TRBV12-3 or TRBV12-4 to TRBJ2-1; tentatively, D is TRBD2 (6 bases). For the CDR3, the DNA is TGTGCCAGCAGTTCAGCGGGTGAGCAGTTCTTC. It codes for CASSSAGEQFF.